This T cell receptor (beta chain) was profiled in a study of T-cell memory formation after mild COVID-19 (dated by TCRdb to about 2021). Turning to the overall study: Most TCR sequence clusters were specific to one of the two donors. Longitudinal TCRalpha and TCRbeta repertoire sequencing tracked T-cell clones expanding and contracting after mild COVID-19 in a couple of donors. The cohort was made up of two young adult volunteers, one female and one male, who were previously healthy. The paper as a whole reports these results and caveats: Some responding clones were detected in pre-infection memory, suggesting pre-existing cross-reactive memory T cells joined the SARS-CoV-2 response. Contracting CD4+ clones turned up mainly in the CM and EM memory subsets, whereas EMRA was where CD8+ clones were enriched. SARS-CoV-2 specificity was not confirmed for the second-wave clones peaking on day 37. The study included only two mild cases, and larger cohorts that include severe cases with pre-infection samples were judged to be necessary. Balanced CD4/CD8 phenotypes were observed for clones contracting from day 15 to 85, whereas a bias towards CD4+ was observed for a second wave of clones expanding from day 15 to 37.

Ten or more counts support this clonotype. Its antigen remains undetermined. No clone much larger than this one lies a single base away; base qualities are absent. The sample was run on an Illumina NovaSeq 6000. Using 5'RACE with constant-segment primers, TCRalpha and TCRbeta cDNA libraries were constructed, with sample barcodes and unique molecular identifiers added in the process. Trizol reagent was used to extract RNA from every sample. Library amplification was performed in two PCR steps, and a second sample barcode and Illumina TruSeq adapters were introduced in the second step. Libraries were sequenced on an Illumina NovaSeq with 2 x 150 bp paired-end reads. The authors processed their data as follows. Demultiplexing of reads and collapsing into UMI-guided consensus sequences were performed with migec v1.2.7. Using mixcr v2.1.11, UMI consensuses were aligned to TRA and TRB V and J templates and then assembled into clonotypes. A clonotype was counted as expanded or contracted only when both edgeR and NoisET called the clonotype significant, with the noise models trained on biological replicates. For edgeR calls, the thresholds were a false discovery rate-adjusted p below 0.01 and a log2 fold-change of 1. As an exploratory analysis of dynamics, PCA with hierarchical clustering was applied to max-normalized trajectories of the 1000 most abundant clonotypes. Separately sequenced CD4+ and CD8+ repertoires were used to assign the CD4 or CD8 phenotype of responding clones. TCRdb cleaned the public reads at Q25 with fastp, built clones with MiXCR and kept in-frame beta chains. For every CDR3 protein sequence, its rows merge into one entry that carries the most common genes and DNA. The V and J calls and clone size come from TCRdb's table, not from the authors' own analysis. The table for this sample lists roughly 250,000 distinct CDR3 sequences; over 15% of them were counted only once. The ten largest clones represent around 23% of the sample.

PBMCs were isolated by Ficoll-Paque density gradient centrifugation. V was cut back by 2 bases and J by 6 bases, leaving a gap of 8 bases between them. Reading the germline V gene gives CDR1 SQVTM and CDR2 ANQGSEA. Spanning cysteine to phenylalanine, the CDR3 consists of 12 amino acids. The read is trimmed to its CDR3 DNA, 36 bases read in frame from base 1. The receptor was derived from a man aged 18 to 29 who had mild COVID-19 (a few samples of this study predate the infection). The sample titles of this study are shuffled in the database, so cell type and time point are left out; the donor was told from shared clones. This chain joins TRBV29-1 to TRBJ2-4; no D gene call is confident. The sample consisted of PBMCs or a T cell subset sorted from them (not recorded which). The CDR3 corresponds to CSVERSGNIQYF. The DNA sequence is TGCAGCGTTGAACGGTCGGGAAACATTCAGTACTTC.